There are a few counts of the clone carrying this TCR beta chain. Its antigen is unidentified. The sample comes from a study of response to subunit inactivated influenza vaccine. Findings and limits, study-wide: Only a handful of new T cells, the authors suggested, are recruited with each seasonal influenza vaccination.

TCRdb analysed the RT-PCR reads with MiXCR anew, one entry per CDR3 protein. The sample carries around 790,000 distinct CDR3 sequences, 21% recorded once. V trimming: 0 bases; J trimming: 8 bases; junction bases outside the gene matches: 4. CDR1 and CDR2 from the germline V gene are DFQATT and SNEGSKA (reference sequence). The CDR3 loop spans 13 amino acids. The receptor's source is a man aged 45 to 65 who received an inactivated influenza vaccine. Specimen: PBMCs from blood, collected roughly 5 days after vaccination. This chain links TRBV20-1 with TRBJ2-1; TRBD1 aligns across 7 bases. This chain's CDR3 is CSARDNRGDEQFF. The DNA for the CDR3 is TGCAGTGCTAGAGATAACAGGGGCGATGAGCAGTTCTTC.